One sample yielded the 28 T cell receptor beta chains listed below, sequenced in a study of pediatric ulcerative colitis. Repertoires were generated with immunoSEQ multiplex PCR, while TCRdb's copy carries only in-frame clones and drops some. The repertoire holds about 64,000 clones, approximately 87% seen once, with around 3% in the top ten. The specimen was blood. Every receptor here comes from a boy aged 10-17 years with severe ulcerative colitis.

CDR3 in DNA: TGTGCCAGTAGTATGGGTTACGAGCAGTACTTC. Encoded protein: CASSMGYEQYF. The chain uses TRBV19 and TRBJ2-7; D not certain. The V end was cut by 3 bases, the J end by 4 bases, with 4 bases between. CDR1 is LNHDA and CDR2 is SQIVND in the germline V gene (reference sequence). CDR3 size: 11 residues.

J is TRBJ2-1 and V is TRBV6-6; 9 bases map to TRBD1. The CDR3 consists of 15 residues. V was clipped by 6 bases and J by 4 bases; unmatched bases: 7. Germline lookup yields CDR1 MNHNY and CDR2 SVGAGI (reference sequence). The CDR3 nucleotides read TGTGCCAGCAGCCCCCGGGACAGGGAGTACAATGAGCAGTTCTTC. Its translation: CASSPRDREYNEQFF.

The chain is built from TRBV21-1 and TRBJ2-5; the table's TRBD2 call for D was not verified on the DNA. TRBV21-1 is marked as a pseudogene. CDR3 length equals 15 residues. CDR3 loop: CASSKVVRHQETQYF. The CDR3 DNA reads as TGTGCCAGCAGCAAAGTAGTGAGGCACCAAGAGACCCAGTACTTC.

The genes are TRBV7-2 and TRBJ2-1, with TRBD2 matching over 7 bases. Germline V gene lookup returns CDR1 SGHTA and CDR2 FQGNSA. The CDR3 runs 16 residues. V was pared by 1 base and J by 0 bases, with 3 bases of the junction left unmatched. CDR3 nucleotide sequence: TGTGCCAGCAGCTTAGTGGGCGGGAGCTCCTACAATGAGCAGTTCTTC. It codes for CASSLVGGSSYNEQFF.

V usage is TRBV5-1 and J usage is TRBJ2-1; unclear D gene. From germline, CDR1 is SGHRS and CDR2 YFSETQ. Trimming left V 2 bases short and J 2 bases short, with 14 bases between. The CDR3 totals 16 residues. The CDR3 spells CASSFLGQVTYNEQFF. In nucleotides, the CDR3 is TGCGCCAGCAGCTTTTTGGGCCAGGTGACCTACAATGAGCAGTTCTTC.

The chain links TRBV6-5 to TRBJ2-1; D is perhaps TRBD2 (5 bases). Per germline, CDR1 MNHEY and CDR2 SVGAGI. The V end was cut by 4 bases, the J end by 6 bases, with 7 bases between. The CDR3 has 12 residues. CDR3 sequence (DNA): TGTGCCAGCAGTTTACTAGGCAATGAGCAGTTCTTC. Protein: CASSLLGNEQFF.

This clone was found a few times. V and J are TRBV2 and TRBJ1-4; D gene ambiguous. This CDR3 region has 11 residues. Trimming took off 1 base at V and 10 bases at J, with 4 bases between the two ends. Germline-derived CDR1 and CDR2 are SNHLY and FYNNEI. The CDR3 region is CASSEVGKLFF. Written as DNA, the CDR3 is TGTGCCAGCAGTGAAGTTGGAAAACTGTTTTTT.

The V and J genes are TRBV11-2 and TRBJ2-7; 7 bases fit TRBD2. Trimming removed 2 bases from V and 3 bases from J; junction bases left unmatched: 16. The CDR3 is made up of 18 amino acids. The germline CDR1 and CDR2 sequences are SGHAT and FQNNGV. CDR3: CASSLNGLHSRDYYEQYF. The CDR3 region has the DNA TGTGCCAGCAGCTTAAACGGGCTCCACTCTCGGGACTACTACGAGCAGTACTTC.

The chain is built from TRBV25-1 and TRBJ1-4; unclear D gene. CDR1 and CDR2 (germline): MGHDK, SYGVNS. Deletions cut 5 bases from V and 4 bases from J, with 8 bases between. The CDR3 is 13 residues long. In DNA form, the CDR3 reads TGTGCCAGCAGTCGGCAGTATAATGAAAAACTGTTTTTT. Translating it yields CASSRQYNEKLFF. Complete variable domain (other parts from reference TRBV25-1 and TRBJ1-4): EADIYQTPRYLVIGTGKKITLECSQTMGHDKMYWYQQDPGMELHLIHYSYGVNSTEKGDLSSESTVSRIRTEHFPLTLESARPSHTSQYLCASSRQYNEKLFFGSGTQLSVL.

The gene calls are TRBV18 and TRBJ2-7, with D possibly being TRBD2 (6 bases). V was clipped by 3 bases and J by 6 bases, with 18 bases between them. CDR3 length: 15 residues. CDR1 and CDR2 from the germline V gene are KGHSH and LQKENI. This CDR3 is CASSPAEGQVSEQYF. CDR3 DNA sequence: TGTGCCAGCTCACCGGCGGAGGGGCAGGTGAGCGAGCAGTACTTC.

This rearrangement joins TRBV14 to TRBJ2-1; 12 bases match TRBD2. V was pared by 2 bases and J by 3 bases, with 2 bases of the junction left unmatched. The CDR3 is 16 residues long. Germline CDR1 is SGHDN and CDR2 is FVKESK. CDR3 residues: CASSQQGLAGYNEQFF. For the CDR3, the DNA is TGTGCCAGCAGCCAACAGGGACTAGCGGGCTACAATGAGCAGTTCTTC. The variable domain in full, completed from reference TRBV14 and TRBJ2-1, reads EAGVTQFPSHSVIEKGQTVTLRCDPISGHDNLYWYRRVMGKEIKFLLHFVKESKQDESGMPNNRFLAERTGGTYSTLKVQPAELEDSGVYFCASSQQGLAGYNEQFFGPGTRLTVL.

V gene TRBV18 combines with J gene TRBJ2-7; possible D gene TRBD1, 5 bases. The CDR3 length is 14 residues. Trimming removed 6 bases at V and 6 bases at J, with 18 bases between. Germline lookup yields CDR1 KGHSH and CDR2 LQKENI. The CDR3 spells CASSPGRANGEQYF. CDR3 DNA sequence: TGTGCCAGCTCCCCCGGCAGGGCCAATGGCGAGCAGTACTTC.

The V call is TRBV6-1, the J call TRBJ1-2; TRBD1 is a possible D gene (6 bases). V was pared by 0 bases and J by 5 bases, with 16 bases between. The CDR3 runs 16 residues. CDR1 is MNHNS and CDR2 is SASEGT in the germline V gene. CDR3 sequence (DNA): TGTGCCAGCAGTGAAGCGGGTGGGGACATCCGGTATGGCTACACCTTC. It translates to CASSEAGGDIRYGYTF.

CDR3 protein: CASSPRQGGHTEAFF. DNA of the CDR3: TGTGCCAGCAGCCCTCGACAGGGAGGTCACACTGAAGCTTTCTTT. This chain links TRBV9 with TRBJ1-1; TRBD1 matches 7 bases. The CDR3 has 15 residues. Germline CDR1 reads SGDLS; CDR2 reads YYNGEE. Trimming took 4 bases from V and 3 from J; bases not matched to a gene: 9. Full variable domain (remainder filled in from reference TRBV9 and TRBJ1-1): DSGVTQTPKHLITATGQRVTLRCSPRSGDLSVYWYQQSLDQGLQFLIQYYNGEERAKGNILERFSAQQFPDLHSELNLSSLELGDSALYFCASSPRQGGHTEAFFGQGTRLTVV.

This chain connects TRBV9 to TRBJ1-1; no firm D call. Germline V CDR1 and CDR2: SGDLS, YYNGEE. The CDR3 is 14 residues long. Trimming took off 0 bases at V and 6 bases at J, with 12 bases between the two ends. The CDR3 region has the DNA TGTGCCAGCAGCGTAGAAAACAGTCCCTCTGAAGCTTTCTTT. It translates to CASSVENSPSEAFF.

CDR3 protein: CASSPGGNQPQHF. CDR3 nucleotides: TGTGCCAGCTCGCCAGGGGGAAATCAGCCCCAGCATTTT. This chain connects TRBV7-2 to TRBJ1-5; TRBD1 agrees at 7 bases. The CDR3 spans 13 residues. Losses at the gene ends were 8 bases for V and 4 bases for J; bases not matched to a gene: 5. The germline gives CDR1 SGHTA, CDR2 FQGNSA.

This clone appeared once. The rearrangement links TRBV5-1 to TRBJ2-1; 12 positions match TRBD2. V shed 5 bases and J 8 bases; nucleotides not matched to a gene: 11. Germline loops: CDR1 SGHRS, CDR2 YFSETQ. This CDR3 has 16 residues. This CDR3 reads CASSNLAGGLLDEQFF. CDR3 in DNA: TGCGCCAGCAGTAATCTAGCGGGAGGGCTTCTCGATGAGCAGTTCTTC.

The chain has TRBV6-5 and TRBJ2-1; TRBD2 is a possible D gene (6 bases). The CDR3 is made up of 15 amino acids. The germline V and J ends were trimmed by 3 bases and 2 bases, with 11 bases remaining between them. Germline values: CDR1 MNHEY, CDR2 SVGAGI. The CDR3, as DNA: TGTGCCAGCAGTTATGGTTTAGCGGCCTACAATGAGCAGTTCTTC. Its translation is CASSYGLAAYNEQFF.

V usage is TRBV7-9 and J usage is TRBJ1-2; 9 bases match TRBD1. Trimming cost V 4 bases and J 2 bases; bases outside gene matches: 2. CDR1 is SEHNR, CDR2 FQNEAQ, per germline (reference sequence). The CDR3 has 14 residues. Written as DNA, the CDR3 is TGTGCCAGCAGCTCCGGGACAGGGAACTATGGCTACACCTTC. Protein: CASSSGTGNYGYTF.

V and J are TRBV19 and TRBJ1-1, with unresolved D. Per germline, CDR1 LNHDA and CDR2 SQIVND (reference sequence). The CDR3 totals 12 residues. Trimming stripped 1 base from V and 6 bases from J, with 6 bases between. The CDR3 DNA sequence: TGTGCCAGTAGTATAGGCCTCTCTGAAGCTTTCTTT. Its protein is CASSIGLSEAFF.

The V gene is TRBV7-2, the J gene TRBJ1-6; TRBD1 matches at 7 bases. The CDR3 is 14 amino acids. Looked up from germline, CDR1 is SGHTA and CDR2 is FQGNSA. Trimming at V came to 5 bases and at J to 11 bases, leaving 9 bases not matched to a gene. The CDR3 DNA reads as TGTGCCAGCAGCCCGACAGGGCAGAATCCACCCCTCCACTTT. This encodes CASSPTGQNPPLHF.

In its sample, this clone ranks as medium-sized. The chain joins TRBV19 to TRBJ1-2; 7 positions match TRBD1. This CDR3 has 14 residues. Germline V gene lookup returns CDR1 LNHDA and CDR2 SQIVND (reference sequence). Unmatched junction bases numbered 6, after V lost 5 bases and J lost 3 bases. Here the CDR3 reads CASSGGDSYYGYTF. Written as DNA, the CDR3 is TGTGCCAGTAGTGGGGGGGACAGTTACTATGGCTACACCTTC. Based on the CDR3 plus reference TRBV19 and TRBJ1-2, the full variable domain is DGGITQSPKYLFRKEGQNVTLSCEQNLNHDAMYWYRQDPGQGLRLIYYSQIVNDFQKGDIAEGYSVSREKKESFPLTVTSAQKNPTAFYLCASSGGDSYYGYTFGSGTRLTVV.

The chain links TRBV6-5 to TRBJ1-1, with D hard to call. The CDR3 loop spans 14 amino acids. Looked up from germline, CDR1 is MNHEY and CDR2 is SVGAGI. V lost 8 bases and J lost 1, with 14 bases in between. The CDR3 sequence: CASRSGPGNTEAFF. In nucleotides, the CDR3 is TGTGCCAGCCGAAGCGGCCCTGGGAACACTGAAGCTTTCTTT.

V is TRBV27 and J is TRBJ2-5, with 12 positions matching TRBD2. The CDR3 covers 16 residues. The junction had 8 bases not matched to a gene; V was cut back by 4 bases and J by 5 bases. The V gene's germline CDR1 is MNHEY and CDR2 SMNVEV (reference sequence). The CDR3 protein is CASSSKGLAGWETQYF. CDR3 nucleotide sequence: TGTGCCAGCAGTTCAAAAGGACTAGCGGGATGGGAGACCCAGTACTTC.

This rearrangement joins TRBV6-1 to TRBJ1-1; D unclear. The germline CDR1 and CDR2 sequences are MNHNS and SASEGT. This CDR3 region has 15 residues. Trimming cost V 6 bases and J 4 bases, with 18 bases left between them. CDR3 sequence: CASRTGILVSTEAFF. CDR3 bases: TGTGCCAGCAGGACCGGGATTCTGGTCTCCACTGAAGCTTTCTTT.

This clone has only one observation. The chain carries TRBV28 and TRBJ2-3; maybe TRBD2 (6 bases). Germline CDR1 reads MDHEN; CDR2 reads SYDVKM. The V gene lost 6 bases and the J gene lost 6 bases, with 10 bases spanning the gap. The CDR3 length is 12 residues. DNA of the CDR3: TGTGCCAGCAGACGTGGGGGGGATACGCAGTATTTT. Residues: CASRRGGDTQYF.

This clone was observed a single time. The rearrangement joins TRBV6-6 to TRBJ2-7, with D possibly matching TRBD1 (5 bases). The CDR3 covers 15 residues. Germline-derived CDR1 and CDR2 are MNHNY and SVGAGI (reference sequence). V was cut by 6 bases and J by 2 bases, with 17 bases left in between. The CDR3 loop reads CASRLQDLGTYEQYF. The DNA for the CDR3 is TGTGCCAGCAGGCTACAGGACCTCGGAACCTACGAGCAGTACTTC.

The chain is built from TRBV7-2 and TRBJ2-7; unclear D gene. From germline, CDR1 is SGHTA and CDR2 FQGNSA. This CDR3 region has 14 residues. Trimming took off 1 base at V and 0 bases at J, with 7 bases between the two ends. This CDR3 is CASSLVSNSYEQYF. The CDR3 DNA is TGTGCCAGCAGCTTAGTATCTAACTCCTACGAGCAGTACTTC.